This TCR beta chain was retrieved from a study of T cells after yellow fever vaccination. Background on the study: Fractions low in cell number were prepared with SMART-Seq v4 Ultra Low Input.

J lost 6 bases, V lost 5 bases, and 4 bases had no gene match. CDR1 is DFQATT and CDR2 is SNEGSKA in the germline V gene (reference sequence). This CDR3 is built from 13 residues. Study outcomes and limitations: Clonotype sharing between CD4 and CD8 compartments was small. Highly abundant clonotypes carried over from the bulk population could end up in FACS-sorted repertoires as contaminants. The secondary response was weaker but peaked faster, day 5 versus 15.

Each CDR3 protein gets one entry after TCRdb re-called the 5' RACE reads with MiXCR. The sample shows fewer than 450,000 distinct CDR3 sequences, around a tenth of them seen only once. This clonotype was found a few times. Its antigen is not known. The sequencing used PBMCs, collected on the day of the first yellow fever vaccination. The genes are TRBV20-1 and TRBJ2-3, with 11 bases identical to TRBD2. The receptor comes from a young man who received the YFV17D yellow fever vaccine. The CDR3 region has the DNA TGCAGTGCTGGACTAGCGGGTGCGGATACGCAGTATTTT. This encodes CSAGLAGADTQYF.